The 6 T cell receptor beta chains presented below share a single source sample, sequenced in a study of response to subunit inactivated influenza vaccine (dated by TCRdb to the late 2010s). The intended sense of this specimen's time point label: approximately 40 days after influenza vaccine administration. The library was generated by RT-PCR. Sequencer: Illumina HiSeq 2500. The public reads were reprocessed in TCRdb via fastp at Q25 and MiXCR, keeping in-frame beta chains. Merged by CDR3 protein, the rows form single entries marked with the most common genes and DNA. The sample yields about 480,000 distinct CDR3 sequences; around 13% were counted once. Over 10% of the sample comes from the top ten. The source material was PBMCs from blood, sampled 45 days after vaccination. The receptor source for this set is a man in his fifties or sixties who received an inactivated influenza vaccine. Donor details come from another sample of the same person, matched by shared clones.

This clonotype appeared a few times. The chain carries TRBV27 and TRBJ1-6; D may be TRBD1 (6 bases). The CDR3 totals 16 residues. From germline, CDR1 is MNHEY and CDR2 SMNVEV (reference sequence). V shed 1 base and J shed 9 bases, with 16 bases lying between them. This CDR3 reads CASSLYTGLKSSPLHF. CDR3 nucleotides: TGTGCCAGCAGTTTATACACAGGGCTAAAGAGTTCACCCCTCCACTTT.

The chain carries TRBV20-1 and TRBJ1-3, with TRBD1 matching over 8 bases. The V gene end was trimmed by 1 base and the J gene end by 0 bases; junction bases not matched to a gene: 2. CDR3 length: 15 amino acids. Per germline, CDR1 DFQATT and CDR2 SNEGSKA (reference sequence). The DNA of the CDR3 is TGCAGTGCTAGAGCCGGGACAGGCTCTGGAAACACCATATATTTT. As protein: CSARAGTGSGNTIYF.

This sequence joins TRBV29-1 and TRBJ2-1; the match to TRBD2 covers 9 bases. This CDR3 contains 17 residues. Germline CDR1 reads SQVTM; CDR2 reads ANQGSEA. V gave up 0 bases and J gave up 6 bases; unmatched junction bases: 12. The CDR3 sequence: CSVEDTIGLAGLNEQFF. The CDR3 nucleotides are TGCAGCGTTGAAGATACGATTGGCCTAGCGGGACTCAATGAGCAGTTCTTC.

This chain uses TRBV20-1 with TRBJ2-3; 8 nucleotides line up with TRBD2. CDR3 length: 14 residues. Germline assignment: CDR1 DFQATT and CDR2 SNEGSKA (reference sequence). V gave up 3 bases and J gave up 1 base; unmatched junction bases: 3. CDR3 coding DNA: TGCAGTGCTAGTCGGGGGGGGGGCACAGATACGCAGTATTTT. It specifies CSASRGGGTDTQYF.

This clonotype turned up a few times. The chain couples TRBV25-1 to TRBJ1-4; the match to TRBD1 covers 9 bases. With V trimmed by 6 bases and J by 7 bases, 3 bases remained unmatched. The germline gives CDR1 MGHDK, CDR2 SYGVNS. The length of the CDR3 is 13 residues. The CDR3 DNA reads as TGTGCCAGCAGACGACAGGGGGGTGAAAAACTGTTTTTT. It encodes CASRRQGGEKLFF.

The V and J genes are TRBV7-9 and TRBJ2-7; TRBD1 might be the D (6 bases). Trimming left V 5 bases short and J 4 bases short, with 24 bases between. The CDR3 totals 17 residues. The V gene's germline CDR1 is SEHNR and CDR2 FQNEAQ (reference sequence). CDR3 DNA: TGTGCCAGCAGCCCTGGATTAATACAGGGCCTTTCATACGAGCAGTACTTC. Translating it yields CASSPGLIQGLSYEQYF.